The 9 T cell receptor beta chains in this list originate from one sample, sequenced in a study of T cell responses to AZD1222 COVID-19 vaccine. Profiled with immunoSEQ multiplex PCR; TCRdb holds only in-frame clones, not every one. The sample carries more than 100,000 clones, 91% recorded once. Sequences were derived from peripheral blood, sampled on day 0 of AZD1222 vaccination. Receptors originate from an adult in good health.

The chain has TRBV7-6 and TRBJ2-6; D unresolved. The CDR3 runs to 17 residues. Trimming stripped 3 bases from V and 2 bases from J, with 14 bases between. Germline V lookup: CDR1 SGHVS, CDR2 FNYEAQ. The CDR3 region is CASSLGALGAGANVLTF. The CDR3 coding sequence is TGTGCCAGCAGCTTGGGCGCCTTGGGCGCTGGGGCCAACGTCCTGACTTTC.

The chain recombines TRBV7-2 with TRBJ2-7; TRBD1 agrees at 7 bases. CDR1 and CDR2 from the germline V gene are SGHTA and FQGNSA. CDR3 length: 14 amino acids. The V and J ends lost 7 bases and 4 bases, in that order; junction bases with no gene match: 10. The CDR3 is CASTAHRQGYEQYF. As DNA, the CDR3 is TGTGCCAGCACCGCGCACAGACAGGGATACGAGCAGTACTTC.

V is TRBV4-2 and J is TRBJ1-5, with TRBD1 identical over 11 bases. The germline CDR1 and CDR2 sequences are LGHNA and YNFKEQ. This CDR3 spans 15 amino acids. Trimming cost V 3 bases and J 5 bases; bases outside gene matches: 3. This chain's CDR3 is CASSQGGQGDQPQHF. DNA for the CDR3: TGTGCCAGCAGCCAGGGGGGACAGGGGGATCAGCCCCAGCATTTT.

V gene TRBV18 combines with J gene TRBJ1-6; D uncertain. V lost 3 bases and J 5 bases, leaving 8 bases between the germline ends. The germline V gene encodes CDR1 KGHSH and CDR2 LQKENI. This CDR3 has 14 residues. The DNA of the CDR3 is TGTGCCAGCTCACCTAGCGGGGATAATTCACCCCTCCACTTT. Translated: CASSPSGDNSPLHF. Complete variable domain (other parts from reference TRBV18 and TRBJ1-6): NAGVMQNPRHLVRRRGQEARLRCSPMKGHSHVYWYRQLPEEGLKFMVYLQKENIIDESGMPKERFSAEFPKEGPSILRIQQVVRGDSAAYFCASSPSGDNSPLHFGNGTRLTVT.

This chain connects TRBV5-1 to TRBJ2-3; 7 nucleotides line up with TRBD2. The CDR3 contains 14 residues. Germline CDR1 is SGHRS and CDR2 is YFSETQ. V dropped 0 bases and J dropped 6; count of bases not matched to a gene: 4. The CDR3 DNA reads TGCGCCAGCAGCTTGGGGGTAGCGGGTGATACGCAGTATTTT. It specifies CASSLGVAGDTQYF.

The gene calls are TRBV28 and TRBJ2-1, with TRBD2 matching over 11 bases. With 11 bases clipped from V and 4 bases from J, the junction kept 13 bases outside the gene matches. Germline values: CDR1 MDHEN, CDR2 SYDVKM. This CDR3 is 16 amino acids long. CDR3 residues: CASSGRVAGGYNEQFF. In DNA form, the CDR3 reads TGTGCCTCATCCGGGAGGGTAGCGGGAGGGTACAATGAGCAGTTCTTC.

The chain combines TRBV19 with TRBJ2-7, with TRBD2 as a possible D gene (6 bases). This CDR3 is built from 14 residues. With 4 bases removed from V and 5 bases from J, the gap between germline ends came to 15 bases. The germline V gene encodes CDR1 LNHDA and CDR2 SQIVND (reference sequence). The CDR3 region has the DNA TGTGCCAGTAGTAGGGGGGATACTAGGAACGAGCAGTACTTC. Translation: CASSRGDTRNEQYF. Full variable domain (missing parts from reference TRBV19 and TRBJ2-7): DGGITQSPKYLFRKEGQNVTLSCEQNLNHDAMYWYRQDPGQGLRLIYYSQIVNDFQKGDIAEGYSVSREKKESFPLTVTSAQKNPTAFYLCASSRGDTRNEQYFGPGTRLTVT.

This chain connects TRBV27 to TRBJ2-7, with 9 bases lining up with TRBD2. Per the germline V gene, CDR1 is MNHEY and CDR2 is SMNVEV (reference sequence). J gave up 3 bases and V 5 bases, and 8 bases lay outside the gene matches. The CDR3 is made up of 15 amino acids. As DNA, the CDR3 is TGTGCCAGCAGTCCCCCCGGGACTAGCAGCTACGAGCAGTACTTC. Its translation: CASSPPGTSSYEQYF.

The rearrangement links TRBV4-3 to TRBJ2-3; 7 nucleotides align to TRBD2. The CDR3 sequence is 15 residues long. The trim removed 4 bases at V and 1 base at J, leaving 5 bases unmatched. Germline assignment: CDR1 LGHNA and CDR2 YSLEER. Here the CDR3 DNA reads TGCGCCAGCAGCCTAGGACTAGTCGGCACAGATACGCAGTATTTT. It encodes CASSLGLVGTDTQYF.